This record looks at one T cell receptor beta chain sequence and its context. The method was immunoSEQ multiplex PCR; TCRdb's version includes in-frame clones alone and lacks a portion of them. Here the sample spans about 130,000 clones, approximately 81% being singletons. The data were obtained in a study of blood T cell repertoires in COVID-19. The V end was cut by 2 bases, the J end by 4 bases, with 9 bases between. CDR1 and CDR2 (germline): GTSNPN, SVGIG (reference sequence). CDR3 length: 12 amino acids. V is TRBV30 and J is TRBJ2-7; tentatively, D is TRBD1 (5 bases). Sample: peripheral blood. The sequence was obtained from a man between 60 and 70 years old with acute or convalescent COVID-19. This CDR3 reads CAWSRREYEQYF. CDR3 coding DNA: TGTGCCTGGAGTCGCAGGGAATACGAGCAGTACTTC.